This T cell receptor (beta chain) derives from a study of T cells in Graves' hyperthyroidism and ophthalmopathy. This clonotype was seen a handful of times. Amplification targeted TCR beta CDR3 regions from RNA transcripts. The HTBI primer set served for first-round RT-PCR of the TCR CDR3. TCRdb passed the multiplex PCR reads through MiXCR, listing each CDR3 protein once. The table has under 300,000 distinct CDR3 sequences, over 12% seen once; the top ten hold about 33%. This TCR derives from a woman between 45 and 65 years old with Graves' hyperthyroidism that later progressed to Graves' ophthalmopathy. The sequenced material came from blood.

The CDR3 reads CATGRGNTIYF. The CDR3 nucleotides are TGTGCTACCGGCCGGGGGAACACCATATATTTT. J is TRBJ1-3 and V is TRBV3-1; D perhaps matches TRBD1 (5 bases). CDR1 is LGHDT, CDR2 YNNKEL, per germline (reference sequence). The CDR3 runs to 11 residues.